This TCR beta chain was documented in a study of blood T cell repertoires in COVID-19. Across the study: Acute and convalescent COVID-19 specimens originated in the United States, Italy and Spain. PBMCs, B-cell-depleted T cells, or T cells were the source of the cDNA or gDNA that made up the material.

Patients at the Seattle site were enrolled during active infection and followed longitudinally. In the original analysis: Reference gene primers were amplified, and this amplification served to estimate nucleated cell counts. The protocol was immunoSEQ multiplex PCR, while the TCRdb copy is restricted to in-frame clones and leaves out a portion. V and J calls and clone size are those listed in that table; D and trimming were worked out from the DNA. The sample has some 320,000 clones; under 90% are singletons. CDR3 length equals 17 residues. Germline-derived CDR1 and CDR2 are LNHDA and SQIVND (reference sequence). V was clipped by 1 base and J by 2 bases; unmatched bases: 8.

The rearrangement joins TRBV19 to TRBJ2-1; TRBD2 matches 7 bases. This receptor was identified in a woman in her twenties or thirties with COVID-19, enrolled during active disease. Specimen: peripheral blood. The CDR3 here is CASSIVWPAGPYNEQFF. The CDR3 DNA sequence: TGTGCCAGTAGTATAGTATGGCCAGCGGGGCCCTACAATGAGCAGTTCTTC.